Sequencing of this TCR beta chain was carried out in a study of untreated major depressive disorder (dated by TCRdb to about 2018). Background for the entire study: In this cross-sectional case-control comparison, antidepressant-free major depressive disorder patients and individually matched non-depressed controls were compared on T cell phenotype and TCR repertoire. Sequencing followed up flow-cytometry Vbeta 5.1, Vbeta 11 and Vbeta 22 usage differences observed in the whole cohort.

For sex, age, current smoking status and body mass index, every depressed patient had a pairwise-matched non-depressed control. Every participant in the study was of European descent. Patients had a DSM-IV diagnosis of major depressive disorder with a Hamilton Rating Scale for Depression score of at least 18. Patients had been free of any psychiatric medication, including antidepressants, for at least 8 weeks before enrollment. Among patients, depression severity was moderate to severe. All participants were excluded for major medical conditions, Axis I/II comorbidities, regular medication or illicit drug use, or drinking over 100 g alcohol weekly. From each participant, roughly 32 ml of peripheral blood was collected into EDTA tubes. Using the BD IMag Human CD4 T Lymphocyte Enrichment Set, CD4+ T cells were purified from thawed PBMCs via magnetic negative selection. The CD4+ enrichment method typically yielded about 94% purity as confirmed by flow cytometry. A subgroup of a few case-control pairs, chosen blind to chemokine receptor expression and flow-cytometric repertoire skewing results, underwent TCRbeta sequencing. Every blood sample was taken in the morning at 8:00 a.m., after which PBMCs were separated out using Ficoll-Hypaque gradient centrifugation. PBMCs were gradually cooled to -80 degrees C for cryopreservation and then kept in liquid nitrogen until assay.

As regards this clone: The antigen it binds to is not known. No much larger clonotype is one base removed from it; base qualities were not supplied.

General findings and caveats noted by the study authors: Higher TRBV05-01 (Vbeta 5.1) usage among CD4+ T cells of depressed patients compared with controls was confirmed by sequencing, with p = 0.040 in a one-tailed test. The sequencing comparisons used one-tailed planned tests on only three preselected Vbeta families. A comparatively small study sample was produced by the strict matching and exclusion criteria, and the generalizability of findings was thereby limited. In every sequenced subject, the top five TRBV05-01 clones were all identified as private clones. In the sequencing data, TRBV25-01 and TRBV02-01 usage was found to follow the flow-cytometry pattern, although statistical significance was not reached.

The germline V gene provides CDR1 SGHTA and CDR2 FQGNSA. The trim is 1 base for V and 4 bases for J, with a gap of 7 bases between the germline ends. The CDR3 starts with the cysteine, ends with the phenylalanine, and has 13 residues. This entry keeps only the CDR3 DNA: 39 bases, framed from base 1. The Qiagen DNeasy Blood and Tissue Kit was used to extract total genomic DNA from the purified CD4+ T cells. Using immunoSEQ immunosequencing protocols, the TCRbeta CDR3 region, as defined by IMGT, was amplified and sequenced. The paper's processing steps were these. The immunoSEQ service preprocessed the raw sequence data to correct PCR and sequencing errors. Data were loaded into the immunoSEQ Analyzer and further analyzed with VDJtools v1.0.7. Patient-control differences were tested with the paired Wilcoxon signed-rank test. TCRdb stores this immuneACCESS table with in-frame sequences only. Part of the clones is absent; in the studies checked, under half of the shortfall reflects unresolved V genes, and no reason is known for the rest. V and J calls and clone size follow that table, whereas D and trimming were derived from the DNA. This sample lists about 27,000 clones; roughly nine tenths were detected once. Jointly, the top ten make up roughly 0.72% of the sample.

The chain couples TRBV7-2 to TRBJ1-2; the D gene lacks a confident call. The TCR sequence derives from a woman in her 30s with major depressive disorder. Sample: CD4+ T cells from PBMCs. The CDR3 in this case is CASSLEFGYGYTF. The sequenced DNA: TGTGCCAGCAGCTTAGAGTTCGGCTATGGCTACACCTTC.